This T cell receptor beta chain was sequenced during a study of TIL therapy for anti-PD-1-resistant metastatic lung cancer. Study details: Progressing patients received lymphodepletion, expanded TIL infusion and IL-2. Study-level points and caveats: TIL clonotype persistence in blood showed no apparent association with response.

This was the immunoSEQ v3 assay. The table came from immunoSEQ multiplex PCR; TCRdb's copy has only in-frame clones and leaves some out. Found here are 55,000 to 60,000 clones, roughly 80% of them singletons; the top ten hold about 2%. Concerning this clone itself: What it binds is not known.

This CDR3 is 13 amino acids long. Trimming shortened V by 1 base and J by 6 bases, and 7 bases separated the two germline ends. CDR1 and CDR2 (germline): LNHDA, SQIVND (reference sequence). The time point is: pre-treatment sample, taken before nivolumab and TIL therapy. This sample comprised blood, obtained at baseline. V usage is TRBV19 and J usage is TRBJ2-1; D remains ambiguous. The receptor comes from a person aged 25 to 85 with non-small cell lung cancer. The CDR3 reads CASSIGVINEQFF. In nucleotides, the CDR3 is TGTGCCAGTAGTATAGGAGTAATCAATGAGCAGTTCTTC.